This entry lists 30 T cell receptor beta chains sequenced from one sample in a study of blood T cell repertoires in COVID-19. Some clones are missing from TCRdb's copy, which holds only in-frame ones; the method was immunoSEQ multiplex PCR. The data hold tens of thousands of clones, with more than 90% observed a single time. Sequenced input: peripheral blood. All receptors come from a human donor with active COVID-19. The donor label of this sample is uncertain.

The chain carries TRBV7-9 and TRBJ2-1; D not certain. This CDR3 spans 15 amino acids. Deletions cut 5 bases from V and 2 bases from J, with 13 bases between. Looked up from germline, CDR1 is SEHNR and CDR2 is FQNEAQ (reference sequence). The CDR3 here is CASSPEHQAYNEQFF. CDR3 nucleotide sequence: TGTGCCAGCAGCCCCGAGCACCAAGCCTACAATGAGCAGTTCTTC.

This sequence joins TRBV7-9 and TRBJ2-2; TRBD2 matches at 10 bases. The V gene's germline CDR1 is SEHNR and CDR2 FQNEAQ (reference sequence). Germline trimming cut 3 bases from V and 5 bases from J; bases unmatched to any gene: 3. This CDR3 has 15 residues. CDR3 residues: CASSFLAGDTGELFF. CDR3 DNA sequence: TGTGCCAGCAGCTTTCTAGCGGGAGATACCGGGGAGCTGTTTTTT.

This chain joins TRBV6-5 and TRBJ1-2; 7 positions agree with TRBD1. The CDR3 has 13 amino acids. Germline V gene lookup returns CDR1 MNHEY and CDR2 SVGAGI. The junction had 2 bases not matched to a gene; V was cut back by 6 bases and J by 1 base. CDR3 residues: CASRQGDNYGYTF. CDR3 coding DNA: TGTGCCAGCAGGCAGGGGGATAACTATGGCTACACCTTC.

This clone has just a few counts. This sequence joins TRBV15 and TRBJ1-4; possible D gene TRBD1, 6 bases. CDR1 and CDR2 from the germline V gene are LNHNV and YYDKDF (reference sequence). CDR3 length: 14 residues. The V and J ends lost 4 bases and 5 bases respectively, with 11 bases between them. The CDR3 spells CATSKNRENEKLFF. DNA of the CDR3: TGTGCCACCAGCAAAAACAGGGAAAATGAAAAACTGTTTTTT.

The genes are TRBV29-1 and TRBJ1-1; the D is unclear. Germline CDR1 is SQVTM and CDR2 is ANQGSEA. There are 11 residues in the CDR3. V lost 4 bases, J lost 4 bases, and 7 bases lay in between. CDR3 sequence (DNA): TGCAGCGTTGGGGGAGGCACTGAAGCTTTCTTT. This translates into CSVGGGTEAFF.

This clone was counted between two and nine times. The chain joins TRBV7-6 to TRBJ2-5; D perhaps matches TRBD1 (6 bases). The CDR3 runs 15 residues. The germline gives CDR1 SGHVS, CDR2 FNYEAQ. V was cut by 1 base and J by 5 bases, with 14 bases left in between. The CDR3 bases are TGTGCCAGCAGCTTAGAGGATAACAGGGCTGAGACCCAGTACTTC. It encodes CASSLEDNRAETQYF.

This chain joins TRBV6-5 and TRBJ2-5; TRBD1 agrees at 7 bases. Per germline, CDR1 MNHEY and CDR2 SVGAGI. The V gene end was trimmed by 2 bases and the J gene end by 0 bases; junction bases not matched to a gene: 3. The length of the CDR3 is 15 residues. CDR3 sequence: CASSYLGQYQETQYF. The CDR3 DNA reads TGTGCCAGCAGTTACCTGGGACAGTACCAAGAGACCCAGTACTTC.

The chain carries TRBV24-1 and TRBJ1-5; TRBD1 might be the D (5 bases). V gave up 4 bases and J gave up 0 bases, with 12 bases separating them. Germline V gene lookup returns CDR1 KGHDR and CDR2 SFDVKD. The CDR3 is 16 residues long. CDR3 DNA sequence: TGTGCCACCAGTGACCGCAGGGCCCATAGCAATCAGCCCCAGCATTTT. Its protein product is CATSDRRAHSNQPQHF.

The V gene is TRBV27, the J gene TRBJ1-1, with 7 bases matching TRBD1. V was clipped by 1 base and J by 1 base; unmatched bases: 3. The germline gives CDR1 MNHEY, CDR2 SMNVEV (reference sequence). The CDR3 totals 15 residues. CDR3 nucleotide sequence: TGTGCCAGCAGTTTATACCCAGGGGGGAACACTGAAGCTTTCTTT. Translation gives CASSLYPGGNTEAFF.

The gene calls are TRBV28 and TRBJ1-5; TRBD1 matches 7 bases. CDR1 is MDHEN, CDR2 SYDVKM, per germline. V was pared by 5 bases and J by 4 bases, with 8 bases of the junction left unmatched. The CDR3 covers 15 residues. In DNA form, the CDR3 reads TGTGCCAGCAGTAAACAGGGGAAAGGGAATCAGCCCCAGCATTTT. Translating gives CASSKQGKGNQPQHF.

The V gene is TRBV14, the J gene TRBJ1-3; 7 nucleotides match TRBD1. Unmatched junction bases numbered 4, after V lost 4 bases and J lost 4 bases. The CDR3 runs to 14 residues. The germline V gene has CDR1 SGHDN and CDR2 FVKESK. CDR3 sequence reads: CASSRGQRGNTIYF. CDR3 coding DNA: TGTGCCAGCAGCCGGGGACAGAGGGGAAACACCATATATTTT.

The genes are TRBV29-1 and TRBJ2-4; a possible D gene is TRBD1 (5 bases). The germline gives CDR1 SQVTM, CDR2 ANQGSEA. The CDR3 contains 11 residues. Trimming stripped 5 bases from V and 7 bases from J, with 9 bases between. The CDR3 sequence: CSVLQVNIQYF. CDR3 DNA: TGCAGCGTTCTACAGGTCAACATTCAGTACTTC.

This clone has only one observation. The genes are TRBV3-1 (or the pseudogene TRBV3-2) and TRBJ2-1; 7 positions match TRBD2. V was clipped by 0 bases and J by 3 bases; unmatched bases: 5. The germline gives CDR1 LGHDT, CDR2 YNNKEL (reference sequence). The CDR3 extends over 16 amino acids. CDR3 bases: TGTGCCAGCAGCCAAGAGGGTCCTAGCGGCTACAATGAGCAGTTCTTC. Translated: CASSQEGPSGYNEQFF.

The chain uses TRBV28 and TRBJ2-7; 11 nucleotides align to TRBD2. Unmatched junction bases numbered 8, after V lost 6 bases and J lost 7 bases. Per the germline V gene, CDR1 is MDHEN and CDR2 is SYDVKM. The CDR3 has 14 residues. This CDR3 reads CASRELAGAKEQYF. CDR3 coding DNA: TGTGCCAGCAGAGAACTAGCGGGAGCTAAGGAGCAGTACTTC.

On this clone: Other nucleotide sequences in the sample specify the same CDR3. The chain links TRBV27 to TRBJ1-1; D call uncertain. The CDR3 runs to 13 residues. Germline values: CDR1 MNHEY, CDR2 SMNVEV (reference sequence). Trimming removed 2 bases from V and 1 base from J, with 5 bases in between. The CDR3 sequence: CASSLAGNTEAFF. The CDR3 region has the DNA TGTGCCAGCAGTTTAGCAGGGAACACTGAAGCTTTCTTT.

This clone was detected only once. The chain employs TRBV5-5 and TRBJ2-7; TRBD2 matches 9 bases. The trim removed 0 bases at V and 6 bases at J, leaving 10 bases unmatched. Germline assignment: CDR1 SGHKS and CDR2 YYEKEE (reference sequence). The CDR3 spans 16 residues. CDR3 region: CASSLEGLAGRAEQYF. The CDR3 coding sequence is TGTGCCAGCAGCTTGGAAGGCCTAGCGGGGCGGGCCGAGCAGTACTTC.

CDR3 coding DNA: TGTGCCAGCAGCCCCCTAGCGGGAGGGCCCTACGAGCAGTACTTC. Encoded protein: CASSPLAGGPYEQYF. This sequence joins TRBV6-2 or TRBV6-3 and TRBJ2-7; 12 bases line up with TRBD2. J lost 2 bases, V lost 6 bases, and 5 bases had no gene match. The CDR3 covers 15 residues. Germline V gene sequence: CDR1 MNHEY, CDR2 SVGEGT.

The J gene is TRBJ1-2, the V gene TRBV30, with D unresolved. V dropped 2 bases and J dropped 4 bases, with 11 bases sitting between them. The CDR3 spans 13 residues. Germline assignment: CDR1 GTSNPN and CDR2 SVGIG (reference sequence). CDR3 region: CAWSRFSGYGYTF. CDR3 DNA sequence: TGTGCCTGGAGTAGGTTCTCGGGCTATGGCTACACCTTC.

V gene TRBV9 combines with J gene TRBJ1-5; D ambiguous. Germline lookup yields CDR1 SGDLS and CDR2 YYNGEE. Trimming shortened V by 0 bases and J by 0 bases, and 7 bases separated the two germline ends. This CDR3 has 15 residues. CDR3 amino acids: CASSVGHNSNQPQHF. CDR3 nucleotide sequence: TGTGCCAGCAGCGTAGGCCACAATAGCAATCAGCCCCAGCATTTT.

This sequence joins TRBV10-1 and TRBJ1-4, with TRBD1 as a possible D gene (6 bases). The CDR3 length is 13 residues. Trimming stripped 8 bases from V and 1 base from J, with 8 bases between. The germline gives CDR1 WNHNN, CDR2 SYGVQD (reference sequence). Written as DNA, the CDR3 is TGCGCCAGCGCCAGGGGAACTAATGAAAAACTGTTTTTT. Residues: CASARGTNEKLFF.

The V call is TRBV27, the J call TRBJ2-1; D is uncertain. CDR1 is MNHEY and CDR2 is SMNVEV in the germline V gene (reference sequence). Trimming took 2 bases from V and 5 from J, leaving 7 bases between them. The CDR3 loop spans 13 amino acids. The CDR3 nucleotides are TGTGCCAGCAGTTTAGAGAGCGACAATGAGCAGTTCTTC. Its translation: CASSLESDNEQFF.

The CDR3: CATSDRTSGHLADTQYF. DNA for the CDR3: TGTGCCACCAGTGATAGGACTAGCGGGCACCTGGCGGATACGCAGTATTTT. The rearrangement uses TRBV24-1 and TRBJ2-3; 11 nucleotides align to TRBD2. V shed 3 bases, J shed 6 bases, and the junction held 10 bases outside the gene matches. CDR3 length: 17 amino acids. Germline V gene data show CDR1 as KGHDR and CDR2 as SFDVKD.

This chain links TRBV6-1 with TRBJ2-7; the D gene is possibly TRBD1 (6 bases). There are 16 residues in the CDR3. Germline V gives CDR1 MNHNS, CDR2 SASEGT. The V end lost 4 bases, the J end lost 2 bases, and 18 bases lay between the germline ends. For the CDR3, the DNA is TGTGCCAGCAGTGCCTTCGGACAGTCGGGAACCTACGAGCAGTACTTC. This sequence encodes CASSAFGQSGTYEQYF.

This chain joins TRBV29-1 and TRBJ2-5; tentative D call: TRBD2 (6 bases). V was shortened by 6 bases and J by 4 bases, with 18 bases between the two germline ends. Germline values: CDR1 SQVTM, CDR2 ANQGSEA. The CDR3 is 14 amino acids. This CDR3 reads CSVRKIGGAETQYF. CDR3 nucleotide sequence: TGCAGCGTCCGAAAAATCGGAGGGGCAGAGACCCAGTACTTC.

The J gene is TRBJ2-3, the V gene TRBV9; 13 bases line up with TRBD2. Germline V gene data show CDR1 as SGDLS and CDR2 as YYNGEE. J lost 5 bases, V lost 4 bases, and 10 bases had no gene match. There are 17 residues in the CDR3. The CDR3 DNA sequence: TGTGCCAGCAGCACCCCGAGACTAGCGGGAGGTGGAGATACGCAGTATTTT. Protein product: CASSTPRLAGGGDTQYF.

This clone showed up just once. V is TRBV19 and J is TRBJ2-1, with 9 bases that match TRBD2. Germline V gene lookup returns CDR1 LNHDA and CDR2 SQIVND (reference sequence). CDR3 length equals 12 residues. J gave up 7 bases and V 9 bases, and 4 bases lay outside the gene matches. The CDR3 protein is CASGLANNEQFF. The CDR3 region has the DNA TGTGCCAGCGGACTAGCGAATAATGAGCAGTTCTTC.

V is TRBV29-1 and J is TRBJ2-7, with 11 bases that match TRBD2. The CDR3 has 13 residues. J was trimmed by 3 bases and V by 5 bases; bases with no gene match: 3. The germline gives CDR1 SQVTM, CDR2 ANQGSEA. CDR3 amino acids: CSVRLAGHYEQYF. CDR3 bases: TGCAGCGTTAGACTAGCGGGGCACTACGAGCAGTACTTC.

CDR3 loop: CASSVELAGGSEQYF. CDR3 sequence (DNA): TGTGCCAGCAGCGTAGAACTAGCGGGAGGAAGCGAGCAGTACTTC. The chain combines TRBV9 with TRBJ2-7, with TRBD2 matching over 12 bases. This CDR3 spans 15 amino acids. CDR1 and CDR2 (germline): SGDLS, YYNGEE. V shed 0 bases and J 6 bases; nucleotides not matched to a gene: 4.

The rearrangement uses TRBV6-5 and TRBJ1-2; D uncertain. V dropped 6 bases and J dropped 0 bases, with 8 bases sitting between them. The germline CDR1 and CDR2 sequences are MNHEY and SVGAGI. The CDR3 is 13 amino acids. The CDR3 spells CASRVTANYGYTF. Here the CDR3 DNA reads TGTGCCAGCAGGGTTACAGCTAACTATGGCTACACCTTC.

The chain joins TRBV28 to TRBJ1-3; 8 nucleotides match TRBD1. The junction had 7 bases not matched to a gene; V was cut back by 3 bases and J by 9 bases. This CDR3 region has 14 residues. CDR1 MDHEN and CDR2 SYDVKM come from the germline V gene. The CDR3: CASSLWQGAVTIYF. The CDR3, as DNA: TGTGCCAGCAGTTTGTGGCAGGGGGCAGTCACCATATATTTT.